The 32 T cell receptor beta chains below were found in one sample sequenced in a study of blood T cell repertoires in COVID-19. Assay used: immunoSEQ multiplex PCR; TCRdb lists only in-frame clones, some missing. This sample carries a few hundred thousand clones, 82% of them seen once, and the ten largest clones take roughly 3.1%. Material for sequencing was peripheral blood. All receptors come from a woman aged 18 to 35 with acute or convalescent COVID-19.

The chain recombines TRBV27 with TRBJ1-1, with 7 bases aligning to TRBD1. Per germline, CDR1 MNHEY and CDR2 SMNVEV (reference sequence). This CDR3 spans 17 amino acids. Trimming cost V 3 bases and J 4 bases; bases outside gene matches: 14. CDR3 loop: CASSFLYGRGLVTEAFF. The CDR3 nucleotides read TGTGCCAGCAGTTTCCTTTACGGGAGGGGGCTGGTCACTGAAGCTTTCTTT.

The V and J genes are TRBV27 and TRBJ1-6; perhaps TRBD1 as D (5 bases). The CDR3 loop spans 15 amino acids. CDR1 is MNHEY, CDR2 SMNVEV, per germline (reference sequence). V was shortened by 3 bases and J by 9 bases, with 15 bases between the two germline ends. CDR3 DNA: TGTGCCAGCAGTTTGGAGGGGTTTATGGGTTCACCCCTCCACTTT. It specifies CASSLEGFMGSPLHF.

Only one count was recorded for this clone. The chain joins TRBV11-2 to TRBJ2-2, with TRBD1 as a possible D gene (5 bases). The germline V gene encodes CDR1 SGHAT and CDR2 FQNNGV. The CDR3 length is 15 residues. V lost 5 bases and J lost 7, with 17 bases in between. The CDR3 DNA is TGTGCCAGCAGCCACGACCAGGGAATCGGCGGGGAGCTGTTTTTT. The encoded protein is CASSHDQGIGGELFF. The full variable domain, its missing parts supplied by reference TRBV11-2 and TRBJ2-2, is EAGVAQSPRYKIIEKRQSVAFWCNPISGHATLYWYQQILGQGPKLLIQFQNNGVVDDSQLPKDRFSAERLKGVDSTLKIQPAKLEDSAVYLCASSHDQGIGGELFFGEGSRLTVL.

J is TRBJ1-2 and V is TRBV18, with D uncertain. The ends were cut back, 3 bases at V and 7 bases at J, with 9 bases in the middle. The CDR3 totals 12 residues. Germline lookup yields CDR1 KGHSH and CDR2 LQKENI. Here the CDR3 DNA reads TGTGCCAGCTCACCGCAGACGGGTGGCTACACCTTC. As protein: CASSPQTGGYTF.

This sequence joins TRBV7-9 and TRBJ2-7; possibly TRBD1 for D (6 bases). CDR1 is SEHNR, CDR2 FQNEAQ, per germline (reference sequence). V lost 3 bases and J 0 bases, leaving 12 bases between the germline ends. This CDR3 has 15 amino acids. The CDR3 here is CASSLWDKASYEQYF. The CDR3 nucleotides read TGTGCCAGCAGCTTGTGGGACAAAGCCTCCTACGAGCAGTACTTC.

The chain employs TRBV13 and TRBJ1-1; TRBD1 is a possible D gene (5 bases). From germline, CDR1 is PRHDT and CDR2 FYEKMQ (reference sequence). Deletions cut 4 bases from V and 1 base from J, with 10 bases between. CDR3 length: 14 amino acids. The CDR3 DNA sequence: TGTGCCAGCAGCTCCGGTGGACAGAACACTGAAGCTTTCTTT. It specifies CASSSGGQNTEAFF.

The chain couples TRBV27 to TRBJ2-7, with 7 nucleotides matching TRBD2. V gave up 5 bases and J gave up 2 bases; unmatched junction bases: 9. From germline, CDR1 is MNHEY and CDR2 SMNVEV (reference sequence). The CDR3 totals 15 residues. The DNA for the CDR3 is TGTGCCAGCAGTACCGAGCAGCGGGGCACCTACGAGCAGTACTTC. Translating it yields CASSTEQRGTYEQYF.

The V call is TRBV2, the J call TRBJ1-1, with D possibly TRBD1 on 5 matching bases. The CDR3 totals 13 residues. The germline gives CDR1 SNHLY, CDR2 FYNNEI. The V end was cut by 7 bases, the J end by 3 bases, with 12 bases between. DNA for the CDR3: TGTGCCAGCATTACTCAGGGTTACACTGAAGCTTTCTTT. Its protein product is CASITQGYTEAFF.

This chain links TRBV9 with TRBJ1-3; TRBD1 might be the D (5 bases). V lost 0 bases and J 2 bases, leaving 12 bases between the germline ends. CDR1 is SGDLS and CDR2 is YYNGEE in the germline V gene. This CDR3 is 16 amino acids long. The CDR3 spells CASSVGEGRTGNTIYF. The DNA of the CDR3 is TGTGCCAGCAGCGTAGGGGAGGGGAGAACTGGAAACACCATATATTTT. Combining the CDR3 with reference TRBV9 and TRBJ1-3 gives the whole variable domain DSGVTQTPKHLITATGQRVTLRCSPRSGDLSVYWYQQSLDQGLQFLIQYYNGEERAKGNILERFSAQQFPDLHSELNLSSLELGDSALYFCASSVGEGRTGNTIYFGEGSWLTVV.

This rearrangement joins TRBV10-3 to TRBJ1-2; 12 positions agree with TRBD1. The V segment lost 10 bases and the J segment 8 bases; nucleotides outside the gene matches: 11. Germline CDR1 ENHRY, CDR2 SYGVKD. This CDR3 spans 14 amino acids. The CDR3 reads CATNRDRGRRGYTF. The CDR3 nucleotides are TGTGCCACAAACCGGGACAGGGGGCGTAGAGGCTACACCTTC.

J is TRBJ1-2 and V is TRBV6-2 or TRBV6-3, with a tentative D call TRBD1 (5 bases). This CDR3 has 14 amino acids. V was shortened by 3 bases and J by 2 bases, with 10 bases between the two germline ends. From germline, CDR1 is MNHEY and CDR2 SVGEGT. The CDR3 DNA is TGTGCCAGCAGTTATACAGGCCTAAACTATGGCTACACCTTC. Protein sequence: CASSYTGLNYGYTF.

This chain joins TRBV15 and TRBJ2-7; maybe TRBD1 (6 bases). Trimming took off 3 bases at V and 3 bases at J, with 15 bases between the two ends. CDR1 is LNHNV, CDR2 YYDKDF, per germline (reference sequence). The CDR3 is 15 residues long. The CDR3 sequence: CATSRGAVGFYEQYF. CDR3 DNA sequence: TGTGCCACCAGCAGGGGGGCTGTCGGGTTCTACGAGCAGTACTTC.

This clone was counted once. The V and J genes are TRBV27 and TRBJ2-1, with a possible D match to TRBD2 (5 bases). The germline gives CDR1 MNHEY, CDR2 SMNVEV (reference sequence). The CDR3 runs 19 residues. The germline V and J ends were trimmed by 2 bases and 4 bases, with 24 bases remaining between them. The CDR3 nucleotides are TGTGCCAGCAGTTTAAGAGCCAGCGGAAACCAAGCAATATACAATGAGCAGTTCTTC. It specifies CASSLRASGNQAIYNEQFF.

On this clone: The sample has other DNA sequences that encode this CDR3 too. CDR3 in amino acids: CASSPTGDYEQYF. CDR3 coding DNA: TGTGCCAGCAGTCCTACAGGGGACTACGAGCAGTACTTC. This rearrangement joins TRBV12-3 or TRBV12-4 to TRBJ2-7; 7 nucleotides align to TRBD1. Trimming removed 5 bases from V and 3 bases from J; junction bases left unmatched: 4. The CDR3 extends over 13 amino acids.

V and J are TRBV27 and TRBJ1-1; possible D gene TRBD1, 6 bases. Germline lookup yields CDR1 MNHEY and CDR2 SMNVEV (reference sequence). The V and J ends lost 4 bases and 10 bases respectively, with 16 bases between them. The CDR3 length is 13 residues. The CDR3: CASSSNRVPPAFF. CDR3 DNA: TGTGCCAGCAGTTCAAACAGGGTTCCGCCAGCTTTCTTT.

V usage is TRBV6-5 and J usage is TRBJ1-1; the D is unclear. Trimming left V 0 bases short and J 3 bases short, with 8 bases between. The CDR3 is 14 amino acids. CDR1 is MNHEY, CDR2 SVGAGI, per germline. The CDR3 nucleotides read TGTGCCAGCAGTTACTCGCCTACGTACACTGAAGCTTTCTTT. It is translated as CASSYSPTYTEAFF.

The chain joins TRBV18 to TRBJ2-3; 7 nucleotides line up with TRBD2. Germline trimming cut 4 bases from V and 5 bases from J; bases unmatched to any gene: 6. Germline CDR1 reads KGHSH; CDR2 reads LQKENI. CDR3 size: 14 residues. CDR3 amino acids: CASSLGGKKDTQYF. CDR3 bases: TGTGCCAGCTCACTGGGGGGGAAAAAAGATACGCAGTATTTT.

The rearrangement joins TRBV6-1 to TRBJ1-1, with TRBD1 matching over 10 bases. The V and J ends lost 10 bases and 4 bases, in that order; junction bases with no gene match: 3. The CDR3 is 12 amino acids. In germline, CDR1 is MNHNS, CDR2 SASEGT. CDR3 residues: CATRTGGTEAFF. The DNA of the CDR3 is TGTGCCACTCGGACAGGGGGCACTGAAGCTTTCTTT.

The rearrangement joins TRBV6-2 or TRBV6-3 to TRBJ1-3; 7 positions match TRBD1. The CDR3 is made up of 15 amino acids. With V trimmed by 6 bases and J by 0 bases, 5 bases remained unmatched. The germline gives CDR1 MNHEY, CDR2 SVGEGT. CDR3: CASSPGDSSGNTIYF. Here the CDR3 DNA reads TGTGCCAGCAGCCCTGGGGACAGCTCTGGAAACACCATATATTTT.

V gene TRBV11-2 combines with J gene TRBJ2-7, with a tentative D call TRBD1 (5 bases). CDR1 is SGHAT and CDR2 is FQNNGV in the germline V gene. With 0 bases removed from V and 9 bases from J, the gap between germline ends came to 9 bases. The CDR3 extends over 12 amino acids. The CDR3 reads CASSLDQGGQYF. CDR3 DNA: TGTGCCAGCAGCTTAGACCAGGGCGGGCAGTACTTC.

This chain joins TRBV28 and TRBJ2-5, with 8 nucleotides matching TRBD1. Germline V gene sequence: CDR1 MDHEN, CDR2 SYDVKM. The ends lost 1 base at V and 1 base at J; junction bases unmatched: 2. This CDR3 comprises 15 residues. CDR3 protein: CASSLFDRGQETQYF. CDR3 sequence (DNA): TGTGCCAGCAGTTTATTCGACAGGGGCCAAGAGACCCAGTACTTC.

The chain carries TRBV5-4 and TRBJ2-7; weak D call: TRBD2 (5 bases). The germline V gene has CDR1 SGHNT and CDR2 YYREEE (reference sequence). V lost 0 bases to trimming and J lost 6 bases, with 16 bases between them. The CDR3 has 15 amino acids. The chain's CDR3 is CASSLGATDLSEQYF. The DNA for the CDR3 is TGTGCCAGCAGCTTGGGCGCCACGGACTTGTCCGAGCAGTACTTC.

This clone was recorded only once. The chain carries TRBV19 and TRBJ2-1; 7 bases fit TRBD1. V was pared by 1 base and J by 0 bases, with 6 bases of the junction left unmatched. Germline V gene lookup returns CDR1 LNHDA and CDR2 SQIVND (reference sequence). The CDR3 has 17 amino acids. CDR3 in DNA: TGTGCCAGTAGTATAGGGGGACAGAGGAGCTCCTACAATGAGCAGTTCTTC. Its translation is CASSIGGQRSSYNEQFF.

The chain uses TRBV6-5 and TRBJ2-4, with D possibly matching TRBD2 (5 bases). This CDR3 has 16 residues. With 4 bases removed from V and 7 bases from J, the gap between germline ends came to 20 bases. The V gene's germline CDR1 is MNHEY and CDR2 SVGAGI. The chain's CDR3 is CASSSRGLSTRNIQYF. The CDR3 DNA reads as TGTGCCAGCAGTTCTCGCGGACTGTCCACAAGGAACATTCAGTACTTC.

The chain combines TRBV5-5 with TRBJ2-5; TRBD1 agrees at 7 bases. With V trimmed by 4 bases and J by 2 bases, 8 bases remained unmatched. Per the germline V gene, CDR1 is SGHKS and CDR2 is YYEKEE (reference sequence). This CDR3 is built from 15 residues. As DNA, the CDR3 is TGTGCCAGCAGCCCGGGACAGCAACCACAAGAGACCCAGTACTTC. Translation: CASSPGQQPQETQYF.

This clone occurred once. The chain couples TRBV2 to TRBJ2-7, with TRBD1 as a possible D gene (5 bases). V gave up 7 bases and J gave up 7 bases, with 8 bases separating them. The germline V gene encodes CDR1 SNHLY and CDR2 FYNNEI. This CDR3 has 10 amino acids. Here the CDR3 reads CASIREEQYF. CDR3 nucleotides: TGTGCCAGCATCAGGGAAGAGCAGTACTTC. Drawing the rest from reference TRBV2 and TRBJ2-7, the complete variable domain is EPEVTQTPSHQVTQMGQEVILRCVPISNHLYFYWYRQILGQKVEFLVSFYNNEISEKSEIFDDQFSVERPDGSNFTLKIRSTKLEDSAMYFCASIREEQYFGPGTRLTVT.

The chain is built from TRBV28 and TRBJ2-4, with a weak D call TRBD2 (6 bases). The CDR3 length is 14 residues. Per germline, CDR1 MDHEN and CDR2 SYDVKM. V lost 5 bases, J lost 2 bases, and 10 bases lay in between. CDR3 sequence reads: CASSPGSSKNIQYF. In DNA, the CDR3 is TGTGCCAGCAGTCCCGGGAGCTCCAAAAACATTCAGTACTTC. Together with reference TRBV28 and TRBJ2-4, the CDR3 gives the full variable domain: DVKVTQSSRYLVKRTGEKVFLECVQDMDHENMFWYRQDPGLGLRLIYFSYDVKMKEKGDIPEGYSVSREKKERFSLILESASTNQTSMYLCASSPGSSKNIQYFGAGTRLSVL.

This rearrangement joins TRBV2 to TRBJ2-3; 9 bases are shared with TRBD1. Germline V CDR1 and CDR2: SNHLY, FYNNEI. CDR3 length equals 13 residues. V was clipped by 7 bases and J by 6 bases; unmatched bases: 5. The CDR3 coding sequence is TGTGCCAGCACGGGACAGGGTATGGATACGCAGTATTTT. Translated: CASTGQGMDTQYF.

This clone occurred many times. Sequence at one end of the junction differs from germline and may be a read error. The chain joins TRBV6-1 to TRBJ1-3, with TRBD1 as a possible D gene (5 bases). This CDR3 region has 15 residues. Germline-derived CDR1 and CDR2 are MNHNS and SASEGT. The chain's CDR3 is CASSEGGEGLNTIYF. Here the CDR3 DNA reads TGTGCCAGCAGCGAAGGTGGGGAGGGGTTGAACACCATATATTTT.

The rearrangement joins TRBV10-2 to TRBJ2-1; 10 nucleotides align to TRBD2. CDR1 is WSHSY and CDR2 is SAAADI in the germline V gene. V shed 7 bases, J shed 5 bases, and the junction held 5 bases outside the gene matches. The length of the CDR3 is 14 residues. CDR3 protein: CASILAGVDNEQFF. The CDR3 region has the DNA TGCGCCAGCATCCTAGCGGGAGTTGACAATGAGCAGTTCTTC.

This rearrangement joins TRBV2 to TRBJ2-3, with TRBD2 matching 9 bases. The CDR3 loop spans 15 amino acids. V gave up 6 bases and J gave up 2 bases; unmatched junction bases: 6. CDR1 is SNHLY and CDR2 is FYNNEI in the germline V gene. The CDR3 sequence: CASRGLAGITDTQYF. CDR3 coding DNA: TGTGCCAGCAGGGGCCTAGCGGGAATCACAGATACGCAGTATTTT.

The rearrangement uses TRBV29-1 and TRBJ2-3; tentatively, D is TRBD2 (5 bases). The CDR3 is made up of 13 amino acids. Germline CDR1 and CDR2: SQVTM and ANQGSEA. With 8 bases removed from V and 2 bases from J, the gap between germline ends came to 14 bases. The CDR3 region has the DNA TGCAGCTCTCTCCCGGGGATCACAGATACGCAGTATTTT. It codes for CSSLPGITDTQYF.